A selection of T cell receptor beta chains follows, all from one sample in a study of blood T cell repertoires in COVID-19. Sequenced by immunoSEQ multiplex PCR; TCRdb stores in-frame clones only, minus some. The sample consists of more than 90,000 clones, less than 90% of them appearing once. The sample was peripheral blood. These receptors originate from a man aged 65 to 85 who had recovered from COVID-19. CDR3s include the opening cysteine and the closing phenylalanine or tryptophan. Each record gives: clone size, D gene, V gene, J gene, CDR3 protein, CDR3 DNA. A D gene is named only where the DNA matches it firmly. Some rows mark clone size as missing; the rest say once, few, many or name a class of expanded clone.

clone size: NA
D gene: NA
V gene: TRBV28
J gene: TRBJ2-2
CDR3 protein: CASTQLTGSELFF
CDR3 DNA: TGTGCCAGCACCCAATTAACCGGGTCTGAGCTGTTTTTT

clone size: NA
D gene: TRBD2
V gene: TRBV6-2/TRBV6-3
J gene: TRBJ2-3
CDR3 protein: CASSHRTSGNTDTQYF
CDR3 DNA: TGTGCCAGCAGTCACCGGACTAGCGGAAACACAGATACGCAGTATTTT

clone size: few
D gene: TRBD2
V gene: TRBV4-1
J gene: TRBJ2-5
CDR3 protein: CASSQGGLAGAEETQYF
CDR3 DNA: TGCGCCAGCAGCCAAGGAGGACTAGCGGGGGCCGAAGAGACCCAGTACTTC

clone size: NA
D gene: NA
V gene: TRBV5-5
J gene: TRBJ2-5
CDR3 protein: CASSLLPPETQYF
CDR3 DNA: TGTGCCAGCAGCTTGCTACCCCCAGAGACCCAGTACTTC

clone size: NA
D gene: TRBD2
V gene: TRBV18
J gene: TRBJ2-5
CDR3 protein: CASSIIPAGGRGETQYF
CDR3 DNA: TGTGCCAGCTCAATTATCCCAGCGGGAGGACGTGGGGAGACCCAGTACTTC

clone size: NA
D gene: NA
V gene: TRBV15
J gene: TRBJ2-7
CDR3 protein: CATSTGYEQYF
CDR3 DNA: TGTGCCACCAGCACCGGCTACGAGCAGTACTTC

clone size: NA
D gene: TRBD2
V gene: TRBV2
J gene: TRBJ2-1
CDR3 protein: CASSELAGVGNEQFF
CDR3 DNA: TGTGCCAGCAGTGAACTAGCGGGAGTCGGCAATGAGCAGTTCTTC

clone size: NA
D gene: NA
V gene: TRBV5-1
J gene: TRBJ1-2
CDR3 protein: CASSLVGQNYGYTF
CDR3 DNA: TGCGCCAGCAGCTTGGTTGGACAGAACTATGGCTACACCTTC

clone size: once
D gene: NA
V gene: TRBV19
J gene: TRBJ1-4
CDR3 protein: CASSIEGGKTNEKLFF
CDR3 DNA: TGTGCCAGTAGTATAGAGGGGGGGAAAACTAATGAAAAACTGTTTTTT

clone size: NA
D gene: NA
V gene: TRBV20-1
J gene: TRBJ2-1
CDR3 protein: CSASLAVSSYNEQFF
CDR3 DNA: TGCAGTGCTAGTTTGGCGGTTAGCTCCTACAATGAGCAGTTCTTC

clone size: NA
D gene: TRBD2
V gene: TRBV29-1
J gene: TRBJ2-7
CDR3 protein: CSVEVPGGGYEQYF
CDR3 DNA: TGCAGCGTTGAAGTCCCAGGCGGGGGCTACGAGCAGTACTTC

clone size: NA
D gene: NA
V gene: TRBV2
J gene: TRBJ2-3
CDR3 protein: CASRAEADTQYF
CDR3 DNA: TGTGCCAGCAGAGCAGAGGCAGATACGCAGTATTTT

clone size: NA
D gene: NA
V gene: TRBV6-6
J gene: TRBJ1-2
CDR3 protein: CASGGVTIYGYTF
CDR3 DNA: TGTGCCAGCGGGGGGGTGACCATCTATGGCTACACCTTC

clone size: NA
D gene: NA
V gene: TRBV28
J gene: TRBJ1-2
CDR3 protein: CASSLSQGGNYGYTF
CDR3 DNA: TGTGCCAGCAGCCTATCACAGGGAGGGAACTATGGCTACACCTTC

clone size: NA
D gene: NA
V gene: TRBV7-8
J gene: TRBJ1-5
CDR3 protein: CASSLSPRGGDGQPQHF
CDR3 DNA: TGTGCCAGCAGCTTATCCCCCCGGGGCGGGGACGGTCAGCCCCAGCATTTT

clone size: NA
D gene: TRBD1
V gene: TRBV10-3
J gene: TRBJ1-3
CDR3 protein: CAITPDRDHTIYF
CDR3 DNA: TGTGCCATCACCCCGGACAGGGACCACACCATATATTTT

clone size: NA
D gene: TRBD2
V gene: TRBV7-7
J gene: TRBJ2-5
CDR3 protein: CASSLTSGRLETQYF
CDR3 DNA: TGTGCCAGCAGCTTAACTAGCGGGAGGTTGGAGACCCAGTACTTC

clone size: once
D gene: TRBD2
V gene: TRBV28
J gene: TRBJ2-3
CDR3 protein: CASSLGGRDTQYF
CDR3 DNA: TGTGCCAGCAGTTTGGGGGGGAGAGATACGCAGTATTTT

clone size: NA
D gene: TRBD1
V gene: TRBV25-1
J gene: TRBJ1-1
CDR3 protein: CASSLKGATQAFF
CDR3 DNA: TGTGCCAGCAGTTTAAAGGGGGCTACGCAAGCTTTCTTT

clone size: NA
D gene: TRBD2
V gene: TRBV9
J gene: TRBJ2-5
CDR3 protein: CASSEGPSGRTKETQYF
CDR3 DNA: TGTGCCAGCAGCGAGGGGCCCAGCGGGAGGACGAAAGAGACCCAGTACTTC

clone size: NA
D gene: NA
V gene: TRBV27
J gene: TRBJ1-5
CDR3 protein: CAPEGGGFNQPQHF
CDR3 DNA: TGTGCCCCCGAAGGGGGGGGGTTCAATCAGCCCCAGCATTTT

clone size: NA
D gene: TRBD1
V gene: TRBV5-4
J gene: TRBJ2-7
CDR3 protein: CASSLPQGAPYEQYF
CDR3 DNA: TGTGCCAGCAGCCTCCCCCAGGGGGCCCCCTACGAGCAGTACTTC

clone size: NA
D gene: NA
V gene: TRBV5-1
J gene: TRBJ1-1
CDR3 protein: CASSAGREAFF
CDR3 DNA: TGCGCCAGCAGCGCGGGGAGGGAAGCTTTCTTT

clone size: NA
D gene: TRBD2
V gene: TRBV7-2
J gene: TRBJ2-5
CDR3 protein: CASLVAGVGWETQYF
CDR3 DNA: TGTGCCAGCCTGGTAGCGGGAGTTGGTTGGGAGACCCAGTACTTC

clone size: NA
D gene: TRBD1
V gene: TRBV19
J gene: TRBJ2-7
CDR3 protein: CASRPRDRVHEQYF
CDR3 DNA: TGTGCCAGTAGGCCCCGGGACAGGGTCCACGAGCAGTACTTC

clone size: NA
D gene: TRBD2
V gene: TRBV5-1
J gene: TRBJ2-1
CDR3 protein: CASSDRLAGGTYNEQFF
CDR3 DNA: TGCGCCAGCAGCGACCGACTAGCGGGAGGGACCTACAATGAGCAGTTCTTC

clone size: NA
D gene: NA
V gene: TRBV4-2
J gene: TRBJ1-2
CDR3 protein: CASSQGGRLNYGYTF
CDR3 DNA: TGTGCCAGCAGCCAAGGGGGCAGGCTCAACTATGGCTACACCTTC

clone size: NA
D gene: NA
V gene: TRBV7-8
J gene: TRBJ2-7
CDR3 protein: CASSSVFYEQYF
CDR3 DNA: TGTGCCAGCAGCTCGGTCTTCTACGAGCAGTACTTC

clone size: NA
D gene: NA
V gene: TRBV29-1
J gene: TRBJ2-7
CDR3 protein: CSVAPRAAYEQYF
CDR3 DNA: TGCAGCGTTGCCCCCAGGGCTGCCTACGAGCAGTACTTC

clone size: NA
D gene: TRBD2
V gene: TRBV5-1
J gene: TRBJ2-7
CDR3 protein: CASSFGRAGEQYF
CDR3 DNA: TGCGCCAGCAGCTTCGGGAGGGCCGGGGAGCAGTACTTC

clone size: NA
D gene: NA
V gene: TRBV19
J gene: TRBJ2-7
CDR3 protein: CASSIWGVHEQYF
CDR3 DNA: TGTGCCAGTAGTATATGGGGAGTCCACGAGCAGTACTTC

clone size: NA
D gene: TRBD2
V gene: TRBV5-6
J gene: TRBJ2-5
CDR3 protein: CASSLEGTSGSQETQYF
CDR3 DNA: TGTGCCAGCAGCTTGGAAGGGACTAGCGGTTCTCAAGAGACCCAGTACTTC

clone size: NA
D gene: TRBD1
V gene: TRBV2
J gene: TRBJ1-4
CDR3 protein: CASRGGTGRIGAEKLFF
CDR3 DNA: TGTGCCAGCAGGGGGGGGACAGGGAGGATCGGTGCGGAAAAACTGTTTTTT

clone size: NA
D gene: TRBD1
V gene: TRBV11-2
J gene: TRBJ2-3
CDR3 protein: CASSRDRGSTDTQYF
CDR3 DNA: TGTGCCAGCAGCCGGGACAGGGGTAGCACAGATACGCAGTATTTT

clone size: NA
D gene: NA
V gene: TRBV11-2
J gene: TRBJ1-5
CDR3 protein: CASSRTVNQPQHF
CDR3 DNA: TGTGCCAGCAGCCGGACAGTCAATCAGCCCCAGCATTTT

clone size: NA
D gene: TRBD1
V gene: TRBV4-2
J gene: TRBJ2-1
CDR3 protein: CASSHGENRGAYNEQFF
CDR3 DNA: TGTGCCAGCAGCCACGGAGAAAACAGGGGGGCTTACAATGAGCAGTTCTTC

clone size: NA
D gene: TRBD1
V gene: TRBV5-1
J gene: TRBJ2-2
CDR3 protein: CASSRGQGMTGELFF
CDR3 DNA: TGCGCCAGCAGCCGAGGACAGGGGATGACCGGGGAGCTGTTTTTT

clone size: once
D gene: NA
V gene: TRBV5-1
J gene: TRBJ1-2
CDR3 protein: CASSLGGHGYTF
CDR3 DNA: TGCGCCAGCAGCTTGGGAGGGCATGGCTACACCTTC

clone size: NA
D gene: NA
V gene: TRBV7-9
J gene: TRBJ2-2
CDR3 protein: CASSRGAGANTGELFF
CDR3 DNA: TGTGCCAGCAGCCGGGGGGCAGGGGCCAACACCGGGGAGCTGTTTTTT

clone size: NA
D gene: NA
V gene: TRBV7-9
J gene: TRBJ1-2
CDR3 protein: CASSPPSGGYTF
CDR3 DNA: TGTGCCAGCAGCCCACCATCGGGTGGCTACACCTTC

clone size: NA
D gene: NA
V gene: TRBV4-1
J gene: TRBJ1-3
CDR3 protein: CASSRGSSGNTIYF
CDR3 DNA: TGCGCCAGCAGCCGCGGGTCATCTGGAAACACCATATATTTT

clone size: NA
D gene: NA
V gene: TRBV4-1
J gene: TRBJ1-5
CDR3 protein: CASSQVKGISNQPQHF
CDR3 DNA: TGCGCCAGCAGCCAAGTAAAGGGGATTAGCAATCAGCCCCAGCATTTT

clone size: NA
D gene: NA
V gene: TRBV5-1
J gene: TRBJ2-7
CDR3 protein: CASSRNSVDSSYEQYF
CDR3 DNA: TGCGCCAGCAGCCGTAATTCCGTCGACAGCTCCTACGAGCAGTACTTC

clone size: few
D gene: NA
V gene: TRBV7-2
J gene: TRBJ2-3
CDR3 protein: CASSFQPGLLVTDTQYF
CDR3 DNA: TGTGCCAGCAGCTTTCAACCAGGACTATTAGTAACAGATACGCAGTATTTT

clone size: NA
D gene: TRBD2
V gene: TRBV6-5
J gene: TRBJ2-7
CDR3 protein: CASRFLREGPYEQYF
CDR3 DNA: TGTGCCAGCCGTTTCCTGCGGGAGGGCCCATACGAGCAGTACTTC

clone size: NA
D gene: TRBD2
V gene: TRBV5-6
J gene: TRBJ2-1
CDR3 protein: CASSSPTRLAFIPFF
CDR3 DNA: TGTGCCAGCAGCTCACCTACCCGACTAGCTTTCATTCCGTTCTTC